The clone carrying this TCR beta chain was found many times. This record belongs to a study of regulatory T cells in long-lasting Graves disease. Time point defined: newly diagnosed GD, antithyroid drugs for less than 3 months. RNA from PBMCs was the source of the TCR library. In building TCR beta libraries, iRepertoire HTBI primers were used together with Arm-PCR of CDR3 regions. TCRdb re-derived calls from the multiplex PCR reads in MiXCR, one entry per CDR3 protein. The sample consists of over 350,000 distinct CDR3 sequences, 15% of them appearing once. The germline V and J ends were trimmed by 0 bases and 8 bases, with 11 bases remaining between them. This CDR3 comprises 14 residues. The germline V gene has CDR1 GTSNPN and CDR2 SVGIG (reference sequence). This same sample was also taken into another study, of T cells in Graves' hyperthyroidism and ophthalmopathy.

The chain combines TRBV30 with TRBJ1-6, with a tentative D call TRBD1 (5 bases). Here the sequenced sample was peripheral blood mononuclear cells (PBMCs), taken at new diagnosis, from a patient treated with antithyroid drugs. The clonotype comes from a woman aged 40 to 50 with Graves disease. The CDR3 loop is CAWSVRGGDSPLHF. CDR3 nucleotides: TGTGCCTGGAGTGTACGAGGAGGGGATTCACCCCTCCACTTT.